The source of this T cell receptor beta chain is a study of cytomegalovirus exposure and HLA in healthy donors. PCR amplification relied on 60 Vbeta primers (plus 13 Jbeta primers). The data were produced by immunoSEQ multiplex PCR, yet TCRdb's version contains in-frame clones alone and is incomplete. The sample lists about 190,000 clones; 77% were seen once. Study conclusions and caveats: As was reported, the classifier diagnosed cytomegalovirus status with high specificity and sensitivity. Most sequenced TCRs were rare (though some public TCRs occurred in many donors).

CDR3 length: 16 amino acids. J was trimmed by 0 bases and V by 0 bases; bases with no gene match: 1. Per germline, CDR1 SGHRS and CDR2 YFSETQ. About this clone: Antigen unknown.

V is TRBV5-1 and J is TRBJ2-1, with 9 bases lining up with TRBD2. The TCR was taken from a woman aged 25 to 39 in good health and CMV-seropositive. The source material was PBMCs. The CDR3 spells CASSLGLAVSYNEQFF. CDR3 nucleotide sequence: TGCGCCAGCAGCTTGGGACTAGCGGTCTCCTACAATGAGCAGTTCTTC.